This entry concerns a single TCR beta chain. This receptor's antigen is unknown. One base away there is no much larger clone; base qualities are not given. The library came from the immunoSEQ multiplex PCR assay. T cell repertoires were profiled with deep sequencing of rearranged TCR beta loci together with multiparametric flow cytometry. Sourced from immuneACCESS, this table was stored by TCRdb with only in-frame sequences that have V and J called. A share of the clones is absent; for the studies checked, an unresolved V gene accounts for under half, and the remainder has no known explanation. The table for this sample lists about 30,000 clones; around 94% of them were counted only once. The ten largest clones take up 0.55% to 0.9% of the sample. From its cysteine to its phenylalanine, the CDR3 spans 13 amino acids. Only the CDR3 region is kept as DNA, spanning 39 bases read in frame from base 1. V is cut by 7 bases and J by 4 bases, and the space between the germline ends is 13 bases. The germline V gene supplies CDR1 MNHEY and CDR2 SVGAGI.

The data were taken from a study of lymphopenia after photon versus proton radiotherapy (dated by TCRdb to the late 2010s). Concerning the study at large: In patients with gastrointestinal tumors who developed high-grade lymphopenia, the study compared the immunological effects of photon radiation therapy with those of proton radiation therapy. A cohort of approximately 20 patients with gastrointestinal tumors who received either photon or proton therapy and subsequently developed lymphopenia was included. The goal of the study was to describe how the two radiation modalities differ in their effects on the immune system. Points the paper makes about the study in general: Relative stability during treatment was observed in proton-treated patients, whereas loss of naive T cells and TCR diversity and gain of effector/memory populations were observed in photon-treated patients. The survival association was assessed only in patients who died, and better survival with proton therapy was presented by the authors as a possibility rather than a demonstrated result. Across the cohort, an inverse correlation was found between a larger post-nadir drop in TCR diversity and overall survival time among patients who died. After the lymphocyte count nadir, oligoclonal expansion, especially of CD8+ Temra cells, was observed in photon-treated repertoires, and the drop in diversity was driven by this expansion.

The specimen comprised peripheral blood, sampled from a patient treated with photon-based radiotherapy. The sequence was obtained from a woman aged 45-65 years with cholangiocarcinoma. The sequence is built from TRBV6-5 and TRBJ1-1; TRBD1 could be the D gene, as 5 bases match. Read as DNA, the sequence is TGTGCCAGCAACCCCGGGGGGGGCACTGAAGCTTTCTTT. The resulting protein is CASNPGGGTEAFF.